Below, one T cell receptor beta chain is given with its context. The antigen this receptor binds is unknown. Per-base quality was not reported, and no clone a single base away is much larger than it. Whole blood was collected in K2EDTA tubes by collaborating institutions according to the institutions' own protocols. For TCRbeta analysis, collaborators shipped samples in one of three forms: frozen whole blood, isolated PBMCs, or DNA extracted from either of those sample types. This specimen belongs to a study of blood T cell repertoires in COVID-19 (dated by TCRdb to about 2020). Broadly, across the study: Samples covering the acute and convalescent phases of COVID-19 were provided by collaborators in the United States, Italy and Spain. The dataset comprised deeply sampled blood TCRbeta repertoires from subjects exposed to, actively infected with, or recovered from COVID-19. The repertoires were released in a freely available public database intended as a resource for research on the immune response to SARS-CoV-2. Samples came from the ongoing ImmuneRACE study (first 160 participants) plus 1,254 subjects from 6 global collaborators. Nearly every sample came with metadata listing a de-identified subject ID, COVID-19 status, age in years and sex. HLA class I and class II types, where available, came from metadata supplied by the sample provider rather than from assay-based typing. The material from the prospective study consisted of cDNA or gDNA derived from T cells, B-cell-depleted T cells, or PBMCs.

The germline V gene yields SGHAT for CDR1 and FQNNGV for CDR2. V loses 3 bases of germline sequence and J loses 8 bases, and the interval between the two ends is 10 bases. The CDR3 measures 13 amino acids from cysteine to phenylalanine. Solely the CDR3 DNA is kept, with 39 bases framed from the first base. The immunoSEQ Assay, a bias-controlled multiplex PCR, was used to amplify TCRbeta CDR3 regions from genomic DNA. Regarding the original processing steps: The number of nucleated cells in each sample was estimated by amplification of reference gene primers within the assay. Sequence reads were collapsed and filtered to measure the absolute abundance of every unique TCRbeta CDR3 rearrangement. For each sample, productive Simpson clonality was calculated as the square root of Simpson's diversity index across productive rearrangements. What TCRdb holds here is the immuneACCESS table cut down to in-frame rearrangements. Part of the clones is not present; checked against another copy, under half of the missing clones reflect an unresolved V gene, and the others are unexplained. From that table come the V and J calls and clone size; the DNA was used to work out D and trimming. The table for this sample lists more than 200,000 clones; about nine tenths of them were counted only once. Roughly 2% of the sample is held by the ten biggest clonotypes.

What the study reported, not specific to this receptor: How much clinical and demographic metadata was included differed by source and by participant, and the metadata was provided uncurated.

This sequence was found in a woman aged 45-60 years with acute or convalescent COVID-19. The sample taken for sequencing was peripheral blood. The sequence links TRBV11-2 to TRBJ2-2, with the D gene call left open. The sequenced DNA is TGTGCCAGCAGCTTCGAGGTCCAAGGGGAGCTGTTTTTT. Its translation reads: CASSFEVQGELFF.